The 13 T cell receptor beta chains in this list originate from one sample, sequenced in a study of T cell changes during pregnancy in multiple sclerosis (dated by TCRdb to between 2018 and 2021). Receptor libraries were prepared by the immunoSEQ multiplex PCR assay. Not all clones reach the TCRdb copy of this immuneACCESS table, which keeps in-frame sequences only. Checked studies attribute under half of the gap to unresolved V genes and leave the rest unexplained. The sample profile shows around 50,000 clones; 85% to 95% of them were found once. The ten largest make up around 4.7% of the sample. The input for sequencing was CD8+ T cells from peripheral blood mononuclear cells, taken in the first trimester of pregnancy. Receptors originate from a female donor with multiple sclerosis, enrolled in a pregnancy study.

The chain has TRBV7-9 and TRBJ2-3, with TRBD2 identical over 7 bases. The CDR3 totals 17 residues. The junction had 16 bases not matched to a gene; V was cut back by 8 bases and J by 2 bases. CDR1 is SEHNR and CDR2 is FQNEAQ in the germline V gene (reference sequence). The DNA for the CDR3 is TGTGCCAGCCCCCAGACTGGAGCGGGAAACCCCACAGATACGCAGTATTTT. Protein: CASPQTGAGNPTDTQYF.

The chain has TRBV7-2 and TRBJ2-1; 7 bases map to TRBD1. The junction had 5 bases not matched to a gene; V was cut back by 5 bases and J by 4 bases. The CDR3 has 14 amino acids. Germline CDR1 and CDR2: SGHTA and FQGNSA. Written as DNA, the CDR3 is TGTGCCAGCAGCCCCCCGGACAGGTACAATGAGCAGTTCTTC. This gives the protein CASSPPDRYNEQFF.

V and J are TRBV5-1 and TRBJ2-3, with D tentatively TRBD2 (5 bases). In germline, CDR1 is SGHRS, CDR2 YFSETQ. The CDR3 covers 18 residues. V lost 0 bases and J 1 base, leaving 18 bases between the germline ends. The CDR3 protein is CASSLGSSGFLGTDTQYF. The CDR3, as DNA: TGCGCCAGCAGCTTGGGAAGTTCGGGGTTCTTGGGCACAGATACGCAGTATTTT.

The chain has TRBV28 and TRBJ2-5, with 8 bases aligning to TRBD2. The end of the DNA fits TRBJ2-7 better, so the J call may be wrong. The CDR3 runs 14 residues. The germline gives CDR1 MDHEN, CDR2 SYDVKM. Here the CDR3 DNA reads TGTGCCAGCAGTGCCAGCGGGAGCTCCTACGAGCAGTACTTC. Protein product: CASSASGSSYEQYF.

The chain employs TRBV9 and TRBJ2-2, with TRBD2 matching over 7 bases. Germline V gene sequence: CDR1 SGDLS, CDR2 YYNGEE. The CDR3 is 17 residues long. Trimming removed 0 bases from V and 4 bases from J; junction bases left unmatched: 9. DNA for the CDR3: TGTGCCAGCAGCGTAGGCGGAGGAGGGGAGGGCACCGGGGAGCTGTTTTTT. This encodes CASSVGGGGEGTGELFF.

The chain combines TRBV4-3 with TRBJ2-2, with a possible D match to TRBD2 (6 bases). V shed 0 bases and J shed 8 bases, with 19 bases lying between them. Germline V lookup: CDR1 LGHNA, CDR2 YSLEER. The CDR3 has 17 amino acids. The CDR3 region has the DNA TGCGCCAGCAGCCAAGAATTCGCGAAGCGGGTTGGAGGGGAGCTGTTTTTT. Encoded protein: CASSQEFAKRVGGELFF.

The chain couples TRBV27 to TRBJ2-3; D may be TRBD1 (6 bases). Trimming cost V 4 bases and J 0 bases, with 14 bases left between them. Germline CDR1 and CDR2: MNHEY and SMNVEV (reference sequence). The CDR3 is made up of 16 amino acids. CDR3 loop: CASSSWDKTSTDTQYF. For the CDR3, the DNA is TGTGCCAGCAGTTCATGGGACAAAACTAGCACAGATACGCAGTATTTT.

The chain joins TRBV7-8 to TRBJ1-2, with D tentatively TRBD1 (6 bases). Trimming shortened V by 8 bases and J by 2 bases, and 15 bases separated the two germline ends. Germline CDR1 is SGHVS and CDR2 is FQNEAQ. This CDR3 is 14 amino acids long. This chain's CDR3 is CASLPGQGNYGYTF. In nucleotides, the CDR3 is TGTGCCAGCCTTCCAGGCCAGGGGAACTATGGCTACACCTTC.

The rearrangement uses TRBV27 and TRBJ2-1; 7 nucleotides match TRBD2. The CDR3 is 17 residues long. Germline V gene sequence: CDR1 MNHEY, CDR2 SMNVEV (reference sequence). The ends lost 3 bases at V and 4 bases at J; junction bases unmatched: 12. CDR3 protein: CASSFFARDYSYNEQFF. CDR3 sequence (DNA): TGTGCCAGCAGTTTTTTTGCCCGGGACTACTCTTACAATGAGCAGTTCTTC.

This chain joins TRBV27 and TRBJ2-7, with TRBD1 matching 8 bases. Germline CDR1 reads MNHEY; CDR2 reads SMNVEV (reference sequence). The CDR3 runs 14 residues. J lost 2 bases, V lost 5 bases, and 5 bases had no gene match. The CDR3 sequence: CASSALTGAYEQYF. The CDR3 coding sequence is TGTGCCAGCAGTGCTCTGACAGGGGCCTACGAGCAGTACTTC.

The chain recombines TRBV27 with TRBJ2-1; 9 nucleotides agree with TRBD1. V shed 4 bases and J 4 bases; nucleotides not matched to a gene: 5. Germline values: CDR1 MNHEY, CDR2 SMNVEV (reference sequence). CDR3 size: 15 residues. In DNA, the CDR3 is TGTGCCAGCAGTTCACAGGGGGCAGCATACAATGAGCAGTTCTTC. Translating it yields CASSSQGAAYNEQFF.

The V call is TRBV11-2, the J call TRBJ2-7; tentative D call: TRBD1 (5 bases). The germline V gene has CDR1 SGHAT and CDR2 FQNNGV. Deletions cut 3 bases from V and 3 bases from J, with 12 bases between. The CDR3 is made up of 14 amino acids. The CDR3 loop reads CASSFPTVFYEQYF. Written as DNA, the CDR3 is TGTGCCAGCAGCTTTCCGACAGTGTTCTACGAGCAGTACTTC.

The chain links TRBV7-9 to TRBJ2-7, with 10 nucleotides matching TRBD1. The V and J ends lost 11 bases and 6 bases, in that order; junction bases with no gene match: 7. The CDR3 spans 12 residues. The germline V gene encodes CDR1 SEHNR and CDR2 FQNEAQ (reference sequence). CDR3 DNA sequence: TGTGCCGCGAGACAGGGGGCAGGCGAGCAGTACTTC. It encodes CAARQGAGEQYF.